The 6 T cell receptor beta chains below come from one sample, sequenced in a study of blood T cells in healthy people across ages. Using a J-beta primer mix together with a sample-barcoded 5' primer, a second PCR was run for roughly 6 to 11 cycles. Using its own MiXCR run on the 5' RACE reads, TCRdb lists one record per CDR3 protein. The sample holds some 370,000 distinct CDR3 sequences; about 55% are singletons and the top ten take around 49%. Sequenced input: blood. Receptor source: a man aged 55 to 70 in good health.

The chain is built from TRBV14 and TRBJ2-3, with TRBD1 matching 7 bases. This CDR3 region has 17 residues. With V trimmed by 1 base and J by 5 bases, 12 bases remained unmatched. CDR1 SGHDN and CDR2 FVKESK come from the germline V gene. The CDR3 sequence is CASSQGQGRVLEDTQYF. The CDR3 DNA reads TGTGCCAGCAGCCAAGGACAGGGCCGAGTATTGGAAGATACGCAGTATTTT.

This clonotype came up many times. The chain couples TRBV4-1 to TRBJ2-1; D unclear. CDR1 and CDR2 (germline): MGHRA, YSYEKL. V was shortened by 6 bases and J by 0 bases, with 12 bases between the two germline ends. There are 15 residues in the CDR3. DNA of the CDR3: TGCGCCAGCAGAAACATTTCCCGCTCCTACAATGAGCAGTTCTTC. Protein: CASRNISRSYNEQFF.

V is TRBV15 and J is TRBJ1-1, with TRBD1 identical over 7 bases. The CDR3 has 16 residues. The junction had 8 bases not matched to a gene; V was cut back by 4 bases and J by 0 bases. The V gene's germline CDR1 is LNHNV and CDR2 YYDKDF (reference sequence). The CDR3 nucleotides are TGTGCCACCAGCACTTTACAGGGGTTAATGAACACTGAAGCTTTCTTT. It codes for CATSTLQGLMNTEAFF.

This clonotype was seen only a few times. The chain is built from TRBV12-3 or TRBV12-4 and TRBJ2-4, with D unresolved. Trimming shortened V by 7 bases and J by 0 bases, and 10 bases separated the two germline ends. The CDR3 totals 14 residues. CDR3 amino acids: CASTLQLAKNIQYF. CDR3 sequence (DNA): TGTGCCAGCACCCTACAGCTAGCCAAAAACATTCAGTACTTC.

This clonotype was counted a few times. This chain links TRBV28 with TRBJ2-3, with D hard to call. V lost 5 bases and J 3 bases, leaving 12 bases between the germline ends. CDR1 and CDR2 from the germline V gene are MDHEN and SYDVKM. The CDR3 extends over 14 amino acids. The CDR3 DNA is TGTGCCAGCAGTCTGGACCTAAATACAGATACGCAGTATTTT. It codes for CASSLDLNTDTQYF. Variable domain in full (rest from reference TRBV28 and TRBJ2-3): DVKVTQSSRYLVKRTGEKVFLECVQDMDHENMFWYRQDPGLGLRLIYFSYDVKMKEKGDIPEGYSVSREKKERFSLILESASTNQTSMYLCASSLDLNTDTQYFGPGTRLTVL.

This clonotype has at least ten counts. The J gene is TRBJ2-5, the V gene TRBV5-4, with D perhaps assigned TRBD1 or TRBD2 (5 bases each). Germline assignment: CDR1 SGHNT and CDR2 YYREEE (reference sequence). This CDR3 is 14 amino acids long. Between the trimmed V and J ends, which lost 2 bases and 4 bases, there was a span of 12 bases. Here the CDR3 reads CASSLVGVGETQYF. CDR3 sequence (DNA): TGTGCCAGCAGCTTAGTGGGGGTTGGAGAGACCCAGTACTTC.